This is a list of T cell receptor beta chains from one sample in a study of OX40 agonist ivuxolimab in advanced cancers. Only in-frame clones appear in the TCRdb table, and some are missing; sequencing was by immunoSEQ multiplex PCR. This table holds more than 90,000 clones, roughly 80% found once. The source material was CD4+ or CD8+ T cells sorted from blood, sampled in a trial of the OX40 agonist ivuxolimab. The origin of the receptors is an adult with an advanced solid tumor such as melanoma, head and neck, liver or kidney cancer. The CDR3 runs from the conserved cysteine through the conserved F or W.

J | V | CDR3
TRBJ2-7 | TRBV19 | CASSATGVRYEQYF
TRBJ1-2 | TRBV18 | CASSRNGALQGYTF
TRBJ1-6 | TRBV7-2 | CASSTVGGEYNSPLHF
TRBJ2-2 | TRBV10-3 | CAIEDRGTGELFF
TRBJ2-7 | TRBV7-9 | CASSPGTGLYEQYF
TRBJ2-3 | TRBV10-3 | CAISNSGGAGTDTQYF
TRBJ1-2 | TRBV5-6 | CASSLRGQGWNYGYTF
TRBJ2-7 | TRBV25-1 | CASSQGIGDEQYF
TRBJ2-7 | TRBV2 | CASCYAGVYEQYF
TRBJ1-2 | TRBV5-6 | CASGGQTNYGYTF
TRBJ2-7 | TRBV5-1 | CASSSPGTGFNEQYF
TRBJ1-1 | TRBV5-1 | CASSLEKVGTEAFF
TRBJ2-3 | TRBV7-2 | CASSLGLAGGGSQYF
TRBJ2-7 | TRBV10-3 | CAISKDRSSDEQYF
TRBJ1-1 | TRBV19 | CAIATNTEAFF
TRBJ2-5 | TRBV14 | CASRGGETQYF
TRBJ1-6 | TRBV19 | CASSIDEDFYNSPLHF
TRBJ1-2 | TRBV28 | CASSYFGVGGYGYTF
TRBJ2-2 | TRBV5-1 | CASSLRAGGRGELFF
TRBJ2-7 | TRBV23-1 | CASSQSWGREGYEQYF
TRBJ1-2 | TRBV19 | CASSIVGGNYGYTF